These 21 T cell receptor beta chains came from one sample sequenced in a study of cytomegalovirus exposure and HLA in healthy donors. The PCR had 60 Vbeta and 13 Jbeta primers. Libraries were prepared by immunoSEQ multiplex PCR; TCRdb keeps only in-frame clonotypes and omits some of them. The table shows 90,000 to 150,000 clones, with roughly four fifths occurring only once. The sample was PBMCs. The receptors come from a man aged 40-55 years in good health and CMV-seronegative.

The chain links TRBV7-2 to TRBJ2-1, with 9 bases that match TRBD2. Trimming took 1 base from V and 6 from J; bases not matched to a gene: 4. Germline CDR1 reads SGHTA; CDR2 reads FQGNSA. The length of the CDR3 is 15 residues. CDR3 region: CASSLGGRAPNEQFF. CDR3 coding DNA: TGTGCCAGCAGCTTAGGCGGGAGGGCCCCCAATGAGCAGTTCTTC.

V usage is TRBV2 and J usage is TRBJ2-7; the match to TRBD1 covers 8 bases. The junction had 5 bases not matched to a gene; V was cut back by 3 bases and J by 4 bases. The CDR3 runs 14 residues. CDR1 SNHLY and CDR2 FYNNEI come from the germline V gene. CDR3: CASSDYRGAYEQYF. In DNA, the CDR3 is TGTGCCAGCAGTGACTACAGGGGGGCGTACGAGCAGTACTTC.

CDR3: CAWSRGQGGNTEAFF. For the CDR3, the DNA is TGTGCCTGGAGTCGCGGACAGGGCGGGAACACTGAAGCTTTCTTT. The genes are TRBV30 and TRBJ1-1, with 8 bases aligning to TRBD1. The germline gives CDR1 GTSNPN, CDR2 SVGIG (reference sequence). V was clipped by 2 bases and J by 1 base; unmatched bases: 6. The length of the CDR3 is 15 residues.

This clone was seen a single time. J is TRBJ1-2 and V is TRBV2; TRBD1 agrees at 8 bases. Looked up from germline, CDR1 is SNHLY and CDR2 is FYNNEI. The CDR3 has 13 amino acids. V gave up 11 bases and J gave up 2 bases; unmatched junction bases: 7. CDR3: CAEGGQANYGYTF. For the CDR3, the DNA is TGTGCCGAGGGGGGACAGGCAAACTATGGCTACACCTTC.

The chain couples TRBV5-6 to TRBJ1-1; TRBD1 might be the D (5 bases). V was pared by 6 bases and J by 11 bases, with 20 bases between. Germline V lookup: CDR1 SGHDT, CDR2 YYEEEE. The CDR3 runs to 13 residues. CDR3 DNA sequence: TGTGCCAGCAACCGGCGGGACCGCCCTAGGGCTTTCTTT. Residues: CASNRRDRPRAFF.

The chain couples TRBV28 to TRBJ1-3, with 7 positions matching TRBD1. This CDR3 has 13 residues. The junction had 4 bases not matched to a gene; V was cut back by 6 bases and J by 5 bases. Looked up from germline, CDR1 is MDHEN and CDR2 is SYDVKM. The CDR3 sequence: CASRRQGRNTIYF. The CDR3 coding sequence is TGTGCCAGCAGGCGACAGGGTCGAAACACCATATATTTT.

This clone turned up a few times. V gene TRBV19 combines with J gene TRBJ1-1, with D uncertain. The CDR3 has 15 residues. Trimming took 8 bases from V and 1 from J, leaving 17 bases between them. Germline CDR1 reads LNHDA; CDR2 reads SQIVND (reference sequence). CDR3: CASVRNSGGNTEAFF. In DNA, the CDR3 is TGTGCCAGTGTAAGGAACAGTGGAGGGAACACTGAAGCTTTCTTT.

This clone was recorded once. The chain uses TRBV19 and TRBJ1-5; D gene uncertain. Between the trimmed V and J ends, which lost 6 bases and 0 bases, there was a span of 9 bases. Per germline, CDR1 LNHDA and CDR2 SQIVND (reference sequence). This CDR3 has 14 residues. As DNA, the CDR3 is TGTGCCAGTAGCCGGAGGTATAGCAATCAGCCCCAGCATTTT. Protein product: CASSRRYSNQPQHF.

The chain uses TRBV28 and TRBJ1-3; D is ambiguous. V lost 2 bases, J lost 0 bases, and 5 bases lay in between. The CDR3 has 14 amino acids. The V gene's germline CDR1 is MDHEN and CDR2 SYDVKM. This chain's CDR3 is CASSLGISGNTIYF. The CDR3 coding sequence is TGTGCCAGCAGTTTAGGCATCTCTGGAAACACCATATATTTT.

V and J are TRBV9 and TRBJ2-2, with a possible D match to TRBD1 (6 bases). The V gene lost 1 base and the J gene lost 7 bases, with 14 bases spanning the gap. The V gene's germline CDR1 is SGDLS and CDR2 YYNGEE. The CDR3 sequence is 15 residues long. The DNA for the CDR3 is TGTGCCAGCAGCGTATCATCAGGGGTGAGCGGGGAGCTGTTTTTT. Translation gives CASSVSSGVSGELFF.

CDR3: CASSPALLTSGTEDGYTF. The CDR3 DNA is TGTGCCAGCTCACCCGCTCTTCTAACATCCGGGACAGAGGATGGCTACACCTTC. The chain carries TRBV18 and TRBJ1-2; 7 bases are a match to TRBD1. Per germline, CDR1 KGHSH and CDR2 LQKENI. This CDR3 comprises 18 residues. J was trimmed by 6 bases and V by 3 bases; bases with no gene match: 19.

J is TRBJ1-1 and V is TRBV4-3; no definite D call. The CDR3 extends over 19 amino acids. CDR1 LGHNA and CDR2 YSLEER come from the germline V gene. Trimming took 3 bases from V and 0 from J, leaving 23 bases between them. In DNA form, the CDR3 reads TGCGCCAGCAGCCAGTCATTTGGCGTAGGGAGTAGCATGAACACTGAAGCTTTCTTT. Translation: CASSQSFGVGSSMNTEAFF.

The CDR3 DNA sequence: TGTGCCAGCAGATTAACAGGGGGCTTTGGAAACACCATATATTTT. It codes for CASRLTGGFGNTIYF. This chain uses TRBV7-2 with TRBJ1-3; 9 bases match TRBD1. Germline loops: CDR1 SGHTA, CDR2 FQGNSA. The CDR3 contains 15 residues. V trimming: 6 bases; J trimming: 3 bases; junction bases outside the gene matches: 6.

The genes are TRBV6-5 and TRBJ2-7, with 7 nucleotides matching TRBD1. This CDR3 is 12 amino acids long. Per germline, CDR1 MNHEY and CDR2 SVGAGI. V trimming: 7 bases; J trimming: 3 bases; junction bases outside the gene matches: 3. CDR3: CASKTGDYEQYF. CDR3 coding DNA: TGTGCCAGCAAAACAGGGGACTACGAGCAGTACTTC.

The rearrangement joins TRBV4-1 to TRBJ2-2, with D hard to call. The V gene lost 2 bases and the J gene lost 4 bases, with 14 bases spanning the gap. The CDR3 runs 16 residues. Germline V gene sequence: CDR1 MGHRA, CDR2 YSYEKL. CDR3 bases: TGCGCCAGCAGCCAACCGTCAATCACTCTCACCGGGGAGCTGTTTTTT. The encoded protein is CASSQPSITLTGELFF.

This clone was seen only once. The chain has TRBV18 and TRBJ2-3, with 8 bases lining up with TRBD2. V gave up 4 bases and J gave up 4 bases; unmatched junction bases: 10. The CDR3 runs to 16 residues. Germline CDR1 is KGHSH and CDR2 is LQKENI. DNA of the CDR3: TGTGCCAGCTCACAAGGTCTAGCGGGCGCACCAGATACGCAGTATTTT. This sequence encodes CASSQGLAGAPDTQYF.

This clone was seen more than once but under ten times. Other DNA variants within this sample encode the same CDR3. The chain recombines TRBV30 with TRBJ1-1; TRBD1 might be the D (5 bases). Deletions cut 0 bases from V and 5 bases from J, with 10 bases between. This CDR3 contains 13 residues. Germline-derived CDR1 and CDR2 are GTSNPN and SVGIG (reference sequence). The CDR3 sequence: CAWSVREGTEAFF. The CDR3, as DNA: TGTGCCTGGAGTGTGCGGGAGGGGACTGAAGCTTTCTTT.

V gene TRBV18 combines with J gene TRBJ1-2; 9 positions match TRBD1. This CDR3 is built from 16 residues. Trimming at V came to 3 bases and at J to 6 bases, leaving 11 bases not matched to a gene. Germline V gives CDR1 KGHSH, CDR2 LQKENI. DNA of the CDR3: TGTGCCAGCTCACCCTCCGGGACAGGGCTGTTCGATGGCTACACCTTC. It codes for CASSPSGTGLFDGYTF. Together with reference TRBV18 and TRBJ1-2, the CDR3 gives the full variable domain: NAGVMQNPRHLVRRRGQEARLRCSPMKGHSHVYWYRQLPEEGLKFMVYLQKENIIDESGMPKERFSAEFPKEGPSILRIQQVVRGDSAAYFCASSPSGTGLFDGYTFGSGTRLTVV.

The genes are TRBV5-5 and TRBJ1-1, with a possible D match to TRBD1 (5 bases). In germline, CDR1 is SGHKS, CDR2 YYEKEE (reference sequence). V lost 0 bases and J lost 1, with 13 bases in between. There are 16 residues in the CDR3. The CDR3 nucleotides are TGTGCCAGCAGCTTGGAGCAGGGAAGGGGGAACACTGAAGCTTTCTTT. As protein: CASSLEQGRGNTEAFF. Filled out from reference TRBV5-5 and TRBJ1-1, the complete variable domain reads DAGVTQSPTHLIKTRGQQVTLRCSPISGHKSVSWYQQVLGQGPQFIFQYYEKEERGRGNFPDRFSARQFPNYSSELNVNALLLGDSALYLCASSLEQGRGNTEAFFGQGTRLTVV.

J is TRBJ2-1 and V is TRBV4-3; 7 nucleotides align to TRBD2. The CDR3 runs to 15 residues. The trim removed 3 bases at V and 4 bases at J, leaving 6 bases unmatched. Germline assignment: CDR1 LGHNA and CDR2 YSLEER. CDR3 nucleotide sequence: TGCGCCAGCAGCCAGGAAGCGGGACCTTACAATGAGCAGTTCTTC. It translates to CASSQEAGPYNEQFF.

The rearrangement uses TRBV20-1 and TRBJ2-7, with D uncertain. Germline V gene sequence: CDR1 DFQATT, CDR2 SNEGSKA (reference sequence). The CDR3 extends over 11 amino acids. The germline V and J ends were trimmed by 8 bases and 9 bases, with 17 bases remaining between them. CDR3 region: CSPARYGGQYF. CDR3 bases: TGCAGTCCCGCCAGGTACGGTGGGCAGTACTTC.